A single sample is the source of the 16 T cell receptor beta chains below, sequenced in a study of human T cells and chemical hapten exposure. TCRdb independently ran MiXCR on the RACE reads; one entry per CDR3 protein. The sample holds 120,000 or so distinct CDR3 sequences, less than 15% seen once. Stated time point: pre-sensitization, week 0. Treatment meaning: therapeutic diphenylcyclopropenone sensitization with weekly scalp DPC. The material sequenced was whole blood, taken in connection with sensitization to the hapten diphenylcyclopropenone (DPC). The source is a woman in her late teens or twenties with alopecia areata. Some clones in this sample may be carry-over from other donors' samples.

In its sample, this clonotype was seen many times. The genes are TRBV3-1 and TRBJ2-7; TRBD1 or TRBD2 may be the D gene (6 bases each). The germline V and J ends were trimmed by 4 bases and 3 bases, with 10 bases remaining between them. CDR3 length: 13 amino acids. The germline gives CDR1 LGHDT, CDR2 YNNKEL (reference sequence). The CDR3 DNA reads as TGTGCCAGCAGCCGGGGGCGGGACTACGAGCAGTACTTC. Its translation is CASSRGRDYEQYF.

This clonotype was seen a few times. The rearrangement links TRBV5-4 to TRBJ1-1; tentatively, D is TRBD1 (5 bases). The CDR3 is made up of 16 amino acids. In germline, CDR1 is SGHNT, CDR2 YYREEE (reference sequence). V dropped 3 bases and J dropped 1 base, with 16 bases sitting between them. This CDR3 reads CASSWFTGPQNTEAFF. CDR3 nucleotides: TGTGCCAGCAGCTGGTTTACGGGACCGCAGAACACTGAAGCTTTCTTT.

The chain employs TRBV7-2 and TRBJ2-3, with 7 bases lining up with TRBD1. The J segment lost 2 bases and the V segment lost 4 bases, leaving 12 bases of the junction unmatched. CDR1 and CDR2 from the germline V gene are SGHTA and FQGNSA. The CDR3 has 17 amino acids. CDR3 coding DNA: TGTGCCAGCAGCTCACGACAGGGAAGAGGGTACACAGATACGCAGTATTTT. Its protein product is CASSSRQGRGYTDTQYF.

This chain joins TRBV7-9 and TRBJ2-3; 7 bases line up with TRBD2. The CDR3 spans 15 residues. The J segment lost 2 bases and the V segment lost 5 bases, leaving 7 bases of the junction unmatched. Germline-derived CDR1 and CDR2 are SEHNR and FQNEAQ (reference sequence). CDR3 bases: TGTGCCAGCAGCCTGGGGGGGTCTCCCACAGATACGCAGTATTTT. Its translation: CASSLGGSPTDTQYF.

CDR3 sequence reads: CAISESIGQPNQPQHF. The CDR3 DNA follows: TGTGCCATCAGTGAGTCGATCGGACAGCCCAATCAGCCCCAGCATTTT. The chain carries TRBV10-3 and TRBJ1-5; D might be TRBD1 (6 bases). Germline-derived CDR1 and CDR2 are ENHRY and SYGVKD. The CDR3 covers 16 residues. V lost 0 bases and J lost 3, with 12 bases in between.

Ten or more counts support this clonotype. V gene TRBV5-4 combines with J gene TRBJ2-3; weak D call: TRBD2 (6 bases). The germline gives CDR1 SGHNT, CDR2 YYREEE (reference sequence). The CDR3 runs 17 residues. Trimming took off 0 bases at V and 2 bases at J, with 16 bases between the two ends. The CDR3 DNA is TGTGCCAGCAGCTTGGCTCCGCGGGAAATTCTCACAGATACGCAGTATTTT. Translation: CASSLAPREILTDTQYF.

This clonotype was seen more than once but under ten times. The J gene is TRBJ2-1, the V gene TRBV6-6, with D possibly TRBD1 on 5 matching bases. Germline-derived CDR1 and CDR2 are MNHNY and SVGAGI (reference sequence). The CDR3 loop spans 14 amino acids. The ends were cut back, 6 bases at V and 0 bases at J, with 9 bases in the middle. The CDR3 DNA reads TGTGCCAGCAGCAGACAGAACTCCTACAATGAGCAGTTCTTC. Translation: CASSRQNSYNEQFF.

This clonotype was observed a handful of times. The J gene is TRBJ2-1, the V gene TRBV20-1; weak D call: TRBD2 (5 bases). The CDR3 is made up of 13 amino acids. Trimming removed 5 bases from V and 1 base from J, with 9 bases in between. In germline, CDR1 is DFQATT, CDR2 SNEGSKA (reference sequence). The CDR3 is CSASGFSYNEQFF. The CDR3 DNA reads TGCAGTGCTTCGGGGTTTTCCTACAATGAGCAGTTCTTC.

At least ten counts were recorded for this clonotype. The chain couples TRBV7-2 to TRBJ1-2; 9 bases line up with TRBD1. The germline CDR1 and CDR2 sequences are SGHTA and FQGNSA. The CDR3 sequence is 14 residues long. V trimming: 0 bases; J trimming: 6 bases; junction bases outside the gene matches: 2. CDR3 DNA: TGTGCCAGCAGCTTAGCGACAGGGGGGGATGGCTACACCTTC. This encodes CASSLATGGDGYTF.

This clonotype turned up a few times. The genes are TRBV6-1 and TRBJ2-5, with D perhaps TRBD1 (5 bases). Germline V gene sequence: CDR1 MNHNS, CDR2 SASEGT. V was shortened by 8 bases and J by 5 bases, with 12 bases between the two germline ends. The length of the CDR3 is 12 residues. CDR3 protein: CASGDSGETQYF. In DNA, the CDR3 is TGTGCCAGCGGCGACAGTGGGGAGACCCAGTACTTC.

J is TRBJ1-5 and V is TRBV20-1; 7 bases map to TRBD1. This CDR3 spans 15 amino acids. J was trimmed by 2 bases and V by 1 base; bases with no gene match: 5. The germline V gene has CDR1 DFQATT and CDR2 SNEGSKA (reference sequence). The CDR3 coding sequence is TGCAGTGCTAGAGTTGGGACAGCTGGCAATCAGCCCCAGCATTTT. Protein sequence: CSARVGTAGNQPQHF.

The gene calls are TRBV29-1 and TRBJ2-7; 8 bases align to TRBD1. The CDR3 loop spans 15 amino acids. From germline, CDR1 is SQVTM and CDR2 ANQGSEA. With V trimmed by 3 bases and J by 0 bases, 7 bases remained unmatched. CDR3 in DNA: TGCAGCGTTGATGGGACAGGAGGCCCCTCCTACGAGCAGTACTTC. Protein product: CSVDGTGGPSYEQYF.

The chain employs TRBV20-1 and TRBJ1-1; the D gene is possibly TRBD1 (6 bases). The germline gives CDR1 DFQATT, CDR2 SNEGSKA (reference sequence). The CDR3 has 14 amino acids. Trimming left V 2 bases short and J 6 bases short, with 16 bases between. The CDR3 sequence is CSARTPQGRAEAFF. CDR3 nucleotide sequence: TGCAGTGCTAGAACCCCGCAGGGGAGAGCTGAAGCTTTCTTT.

The rearrangement joins TRBV18 to TRBJ1-2, with 7 bases lining up with TRBD1. Germline V gives CDR1 KGHSH, CDR2 LQKENI. The J segment lost 8 bases and the V segment lost 2 bases, leaving 2 bases of the junction unmatched. The CDR3 has 12 amino acids. The CDR3 DNA reads as TGTGCCAGCTCACCAACAGGGGAAGGCTACACCTTC. The encoded protein is CASSPTGEGYTF.

V usage is TRBV5-1 and J usage is TRBJ1-2; D gene uncertain. Germline V gene data show CDR1 as SGHRS and CDR2 as YFSETQ. Deletions cut 0 bases from V and 6 bases from J, with 15 bases between. CDR3 size: 15 residues. The CDR3 DNA reads TGCGCCAGCAGCTTGGCCCCAGGCTTGGTTGATGGCTACACCTTC. Protein sequence: CASSLAPGLVDGYTF.

At least ten counts were recorded for this clonotype. The rearrangement uses TRBV4-3 and TRBJ2-5; D may be TRBD2 (6 bases). The germline CDR1 and CDR2 sequences are LGHNA and YSLEER. Trimming took off 2 bases at V and 4 bases at J, with 23 bases between the two ends. This CDR3 spans 18 amino acids. CDR3 bases: TGCGCCAGCAGCCAAACCATTCGGGACTCGAGTCGAGGAGAGACCCAGTACTTC. Translated: CASSQTIRDSSRGETQYF.